Shown below are 24 T cell receptor beta chains from a single sample sequenced in a study of blood T cell repertoires in COVID-19. Here immunoSEQ multiplex PCR was the method, and the copy in TCRdb shows in-frame clones only, minus some. The sample has roughly 200,000 clones; 81% are singletons. The sequenced sample consisted of peripheral blood. These receptors were taken from a woman aged 40-49 years with COVID-19, enrolled during active disease.

The table lists this clone with a few counts. V gene TRBV7-3 combines with J gene TRBJ2-3, with D tentatively TRBD1 (6 bases). The V end lost 1 base, the J end lost 4 bases, and 12 bases lay between the germline ends. The CDR3 runs to 15 residues. Germline CDR1 reads SGHTA; CDR2 reads FQGTGA. The chain's CDR3 is CASSLMGARADTQYF. The CDR3 coding sequence is TGTGCCAGCAGCTTAATGGGGGCAAGGGCAGATACGCAGTATTTT.

The chain carries TRBV29-1 and TRBJ1-2; 8 nucleotides line up with TRBD1. CDR1 is SQVTM and CDR2 is ANQGSEA in the germline V gene. The CDR3 extends over 13 amino acids. V trimming: 5 bases; J trimming: 6 bases; junction bases outside the gene matches: 8. The CDR3 nucleotides read TGCAGCGTTCAAACGGACAGGGCGGATGGCTACACCTTC. Translating gives CSVQTDRADGYTF.

The rearrangement uses TRBV24-1 and TRBJ1-2, with 8 bases lining up with TRBD1. V lost 7 bases to trimming and J lost 8 bases; unmatched junction nucleotides: 8. CDR3 length equals 13 residues. Germline CDR1 reads KGHDR; CDR2 reads SFDVKD. The CDR3: CATREQGDGGYTF. The DNA of the CDR3 is TGTGCCACCAGGGAACAGGGGGATGGGGGCTACACCTTC.

The rearrangement links TRBV27 to TRBJ2-4; TRBD1 is a possible D gene (6 bases). The ends were cut back, 4 bases at V and 9 bases at J, with 13 bases in the middle. CDR3 length equals 13 residues. CDR1 MNHEY and CDR2 SMNVEV come from the germline V gene (reference sequence). CDR3 protein: CASSSTGFGIQYF. DNA of the CDR3: TGTGCCAGCAGTTCGACAGGCTTCGGCATTCAGTACTTC.

This chain uses TRBV2 with TRBJ2-1; the match to TRBD2 covers 8 bases. CDR3 length: 15 amino acids. With 6 bases clipped from V and 8 bases from J, the junction kept 12 bases outside the gene matches. Germline CDR1 SNHLY, CDR2 FYNNEI. The CDR3: CASSAGGGISDEQFF. DNA for the CDR3: TGTGCCAGCAGCGCCGGGGGGGGGATTTCAGATGAGCAGTTCTTC.

The chain is built from TRBV6-2 or TRBV6-3 and TRBJ2-2; TRBD1 agrees at 9 bases. CDR1 is MNHEY and CDR2 is SVGEGT in the germline V gene. J lost 0 bases, V lost 5 bases, and 7 bases had no gene match. This CDR3 comprises 17 residues. This chain's CDR3 is CASSDRGGLSNTGELFF. Written as DNA, the CDR3 is TGTGCCAGCAGTGACAGGGGGGGGCTTTCGAACACCGGGGAGCTGTTTTTT.

The chain links TRBV7-3 to TRBJ2-7; 9 bases line up with TRBD1. The CDR3 is 14 amino acids. From germline, CDR1 is SGHTA and CDR2 FQGTGA. V was pared by 5 bases and J by 4 bases, with 6 bases of the junction left unmatched. CDR3 in DNA: TGTGCCAGCAGCGGACGACAGGGGGGGTACGAGCAGTACTTC. It encodes CASSGRQGGYEQYF.

The genes are TRBV5-1 and TRBJ2-3; perhaps TRBD1 as D (5 bases). Per germline, CDR1 SGHRS and CDR2 YFSETQ. V was cut by 0 bases and J by 4 bases, with 12 bases left in between. The CDR3 runs to 15 residues. CDR3 DNA sequence: TGCGCCAGCAGCTTGGAACAGGCCCCCCCAGATACGCAGTATTTT. This encodes CASSLEQAPPDTQYF.

The chain employs TRBV5-1 and TRBJ2-5; possible D gene TRBD2, 6 bases. Deletions cut 5 bases from V and 4 bases from J, with 18 bases between. Per germline, CDR1 SGHRS and CDR2 YFSETQ. The CDR3 covers 15 residues. CDR3 coding DNA: TGCGCCAGCAGTATCGGAGGAGGGCGAGTAGAGACCCAGTACTTC. This sequence encodes CASSIGGGRVETQYF.

This chain uses TRBV15 with TRBJ2-7; D gene uncertain. Deletions cut 0 bases from V and 1 base from J, with 4 bases between. Germline values: CDR1 LNHNV, CDR2 YYDKDF (reference sequence). CDR3 length: 13 amino acids. CDR3 residues: CATSRDPSYEQYF. In DNA form, the CDR3 reads TGTGCCACCAGCAGAGACCCATCCTACGAGCAGTACTTC.

J is TRBJ2-1 and V is TRBV19, with a tentative D call TRBD2 (5 bases). The germline gives CDR1 LNHDA, CDR2 SQIVND (reference sequence). Deletions cut 5 bases from V and 7 bases from J, with 9 bases between. The CDR3 loop spans 12 amino acids. DNA of the CDR3: TGTGCCAGTAGTCGGGGTCTAAATGAGCAGTTCTTC. The encoded protein is CASSRGLNEQFF.

This chain joins TRBV4-1 and TRBJ2-1, with 8 bases aligning to TRBD2. Germline lookup yields CDR1 MGHRA and CDR2 YSYEKL. This CDR3 comprises 15 residues. The V and J ends lost 3 bases and 5 bases, in that order; junction bases with no gene match: 6. The CDR3, as DNA: TGCGCCAGCAGCCATCCGGCGGGGGGCCACAATGAGCAGTTCTTC. Translated: CASSHPAGGHNEQFF.

This chain links TRBV5-4 with TRBJ1-3; TRBD1 aligns across 7 bases. Looked up from germline, CDR1 is SGHNT and CDR2 is YYREEE (reference sequence). The CDR3 totals 16 residues. Losses at the gene ends were 3 bases for V and 2 bases for J; bases not matched to a gene: 8. The CDR3 protein is CASSSEQGSPGNTIYF. The CDR3 coding sequence is TGTGCCAGCAGCTCCGAACAGGGGTCCCCTGGAAACACCATATATTTT.

The chain links TRBV7-2 to TRBJ2-5, with D perhaps TRBD2 (5 bases). From germline, CDR1 is SGHTA and CDR2 FQGNSA. V was cut by 5 bases and J by 7 bases, with 17 bases left in between. The CDR3 loop spans 14 amino acids. The DNA of the CDR3 is TGTGCCAGCAGCGCGGACTCCCCTCTGGGGACCCAGTACTTC. This encodes CASSADSPLGTQYF.

The CDR3 sequence is CASSLSDEQFF. The CDR3 coding sequence is TGTGCCAGCAGCTTATCCGATGAGCAGTTCTTC. The V gene is TRBV7-9, the J gene TRBJ2-1; D not resolved. V lost 2 bases and J 8 bases, leaving 4 bases between the germline ends. Germline CDR1 reads SEHNR; CDR2 reads FQNEAQ (reference sequence). The CDR3 covers 11 residues.

The gene calls are TRBV4-1 and TRBJ2-3; D call uncertain. The CDR3 runs to 12 residues. Per the germline V gene, CDR1 is MGHRA and CDR2 is YSYEKL. V lost 8 bases to trimming and J lost 6 bases, with 12 bases between them. CDR3 coding DNA: TGCGCCAGCGCTCCCTCGGAGGATACGCAGTATTTT. It yields the protein CASAPSEDTQYF.

The chain recombines TRBV6-1 with TRBJ1-3; D is uncertain. The germline V and J ends were trimmed by 3 bases and 4 bases, with 10 bases remaining between them. CDR1 and CDR2 from the germline V gene are MNHNS and SASEGT. The CDR3 extends over 14 amino acids. CDR3 DNA sequence: TGTGCCAGCAGTGACCGGGGTATAGGAAACACCATATATTTT. Its protein is CASSDRGIGNTIYF.

This chain connects TRBV6-5 to TRBJ1-1; D is possibly TRBD1 (6 bases). V lost 6 bases, J lost 4 bases, and 15 bases lay in between. Germline V lookup: CDR1 MNHEY, CDR2 SVGAGI. The length of the CDR3 is 14 residues. The CDR3: CASSLRGGGTEAFF. Written as DNA, the CDR3 is TGTGCCAGCAGCCTCAGGGGAGGGGGCACTGAAGCTTTCTTT.

This chain connects TRBV2 to TRBJ2-6; 10 bases line up with TRBD2. The V gene's germline CDR1 is SNHLY and CDR2 FYNNEI. The CDR3 covers 16 residues. The trim removed 6 bases at V and 2 bases at J, leaving 4 bases unmatched. The CDR3 spells CASSFLAGAGANVLTF. The CDR3 DNA is TGTGCCAGCAGCTTCCTAGCGGGAGCTGGGGCCAACGTCCTGACTTTC.

This clone was recorded a few times. The V gene is TRBV28, the J gene TRBJ2-7, with D possibly being TRBD1 (6 bases). The V gene lost 5 bases and the J gene lost 2 bases, with 10 bases spanning the gap. Germline values: CDR1 MDHEN, CDR2 SYDVKM. There are 13 residues in the CDR3. CDR3 DNA sequence: TGTGCCAGCAGTCTGGACAGCCCCTACGAGCAGTACTTC. Residues: CASSLDSPYEQYF.

This rearrangement joins TRBV3-1 (or the pseudogene TRBV3-2) to TRBJ1-5; no definite D call. The germline V gene encodes CDR1 LGHDT and CDR2 YNNKEL (reference sequence). This CDR3 region has 14 residues. V lost 4 bases, J lost 1 base, and 8 bases lay in between. The CDR3 DNA reads TGTGCCAGCAGCCTAGCGGGGAGCAATCAGCCCCAGCATTTT. This sequence encodes CASSLAGSNQPQHF.

The V call is TRBV5-4, the J call TRBJ1-2; 8 nucleotides line up with TRBD1. This CDR3 has 17 amino acids. Germline loops: CDR1 SGHNT, CDR2 YYREEE (reference sequence). Unmatched junction bases numbered 10, after V lost 0 bases and J lost 3 bases. The chain's CDR3 is CASSLGELLTGDYGYTF. CDR3 in DNA: TGTGCCAGCAGCTTGGGCGAACTGCTGACAGGGGACTATGGCTACACCTTC.

This clone was detected only a few times. V and J are TRBV6-1 and TRBJ2-2; 9 nucleotides agree with TRBD1. The CDR3 covers 15 residues. The germline V gene encodes CDR1 MNHNS and CDR2 SASEGT. V lost 1 base to trimming and J lost 7 bases; unmatched junction nucleotides: 4. CDR3 residues: CASSEVGTGSGELFF. For the CDR3, the DNA is TGTGCCAGCAGTGAAGTCGGGACAGGGAGCGGGGAGCTGTTTTTT.

This chain uses TRBV7-3 with TRBJ1-1, with 8 bases matching TRBD1. Germline V gene data show CDR1 as SGHTA and CDR2 as FQGTGA. The trim removed 5 bases at V and 6 bases at J, leaving 20 bases unmatched. This CDR3 has 18 amino acids. Here the CDR3 reads CASSQNRDRPTIKAEAFF. In DNA form, the CDR3 reads TGTGCCAGCAGCCAGAACCGGGACAGGCCTACAATAAAAGCTGAAGCTTTCTTT.